This T cell receptor beta chain was identified in a study of blood T cell repertoires in COVID-19. CDR1 is SGDLS, CDR2 YYNGEE, per germline. The CDR3 consists of 17 residues. Trimming removed 0 bases from V and 6 bases from J; junction bases left unmatched: 9. TCRdb's copy holds only in-frame clones and misses some; the assay was immunoSEQ multiplex PCR. The table has some 13,000 clones, around 83% seen once. This TCR was recovered from a man in his forties with active or convalescent COVID-19. V gene TRBV9 combines with J gene TRBJ2-2; TRBD2 matches 9 bases. Input material: peripheral blood. The CDR3 DNA follows: TGTGCCAGCAGCGTAGCACCTAGCGGGGTCGTGTCCGGGGAGCTGTTTTTT. Translating gives CASSVAPSGVVSGELFF.